Shown below are 27 T cell receptor beta chains from a single sample sequenced in a study of shared clonotypes between healthy human individuals. The protocol was immunoSEQ multiplex PCR, while the TCRdb copy is restricted to in-frame clones and leaves out a portion. The data contain over 2 million clones, around 95% of them singletons. The sample taken for sequencing was naive CD4+ T cells sorted from blood. The subset: CD45RA+ positively selected. Every receptor here comes from a man younger than 35 in good health.

This chain's CDR3 is CASSGGQGATGELFF. Written as DNA, the CDR3 is TGTGCCAGCAGCGGGGGACAGGGGGCTACCGGGGAGCTGTTTTTT. The chain employs TRBV11-2 and TRBJ2-2; 12 bases align to TRBD1. In germline, CDR1 is SGHAT, CDR2 FQNNGV. The J segment lost 5 bases and the V segment lost 5 bases, leaving 3 bases of the junction unmatched. CDR3 length: 15 amino acids.

The table lists this clone with a count of one. As DNA, the CDR3 is TGTGCCAGCAGCTTAAGGCCTTATAGCAATCAGCCCCAGCATTTT. Translated: CASSLRPYSNQPQHF. This sequence joins TRBV7-3 and TRBJ1-5; D call uncertain. The CDR3 is 15 amino acids. Trimming cost V 1 base and J 0 bases, with 7 bases left between them. Germline V gives CDR1 SGHTA, CDR2 FQGTGA.

The chain carries TRBV28 and TRBJ2-1; TRBD1 matches 7 bases. Losses at the gene ends were 5 bases for V and 2 bases for J; bases not matched to a gene: 12. The CDR3 is 17 amino acids. CDR1 is MDHEN, CDR2 SYDVKM, per germline. The CDR3 reads CASSKFHGTVPYNEQFF. The CDR3 DNA reads as TGTGCCAGCAGTAAATTTCACGGGACAGTACCCTACAATGAGCAGTTCTTC.

The chain carries TRBV5-1 and TRBJ1-3; no firm D call. The CDR3 has 13 residues. V lost 5 bases, J lost 0 bases, and 6 bases lay in between. Per germline, CDR1 SGHRS and CDR2 YFSETQ. The CDR3: CASSDISGNTIYF. The CDR3 region has the DNA TGCGCCAGCAGTGATATCTCTGGAAACACCATATATTTT. The entire variable domain, with the rest obtained from reference TRBV5-1 and TRBJ1-3, is as follows: KAGVTQTPRYLIKTRGQQVTLSCSPISGHRSVSWYQQTPGQGLQFLFEYFSETQRNKGNFPGRFSGRQFSNSRSEMNVSTLELGDSALYLCASSDISGNTIYFGEGSWLTVV.

This clone appeared once. The chain couples TRBV5-1 to TRBJ2-3; D unclear. V was cut by 4 bases and J by 4 bases, with 10 bases left in between. CDR1 is SGHRS, CDR2 YFSETQ, per germline. The CDR3 covers 13 residues. Here the CDR3 DNA reads TGCGCCAGCAGCACCTGGGTCCCAGATACGCAGTATTTT. It is translated as CASSTWVPDTQYF.

The rearrangement links TRBV5-1 to TRBJ2-3; maybe TRBD2 (5 bases). V shed 1 base and J shed 5 bases, with 11 bases lying between them. The germline CDR1 and CDR2 sequences are SGHRS and YFSETQ. This CDR3 has 14 amino acids. CDR3 loop: CASSLRGFVDTQYF. CDR3 sequence (DNA): TGCGCCAGCAGCTTGCGAGGGTTCGTAGATACGCAGTATTTT.

The chain has TRBV6-5 and TRBJ1-3; no reliable D call. This CDR3 is 13 amino acids long. Trimming removed 6 bases from V and 2 bases from J, with 8 bases in between. CDR1 is MNHEY, CDR2 SVGAGI, per germline. The CDR3 loop is CASRNSAGNTIYF. The CDR3 DNA is TGTGCCAGCAGGAATAGTGCTGGAAACACCATATATTTT.

The CDR3 region has the DNA TGTGCCAGCAGCTCGGGATTACCTGATACGCAGTATTTT. Protein product: CASSSGLPDTQYF. The rearrangement joins TRBV5-7 to TRBJ2-3; D perhaps matches TRBD2 (5 bases). TRBV5-7 is classed as an ORF, of uncertain function. V was cut by 3 bases and J by 6 bases, with 11 bases left in between. The CDR3 consists of 13 residues.

This rearrangement joins TRBV4-1 to TRBJ1-4; no firm D call. Trimming pared 3 bases from V and 3 bases from J, leaving 11 bases between. Germline V gene data show CDR1 as MGHRA and CDR2 as YSYEKL. The CDR3 is made up of 15 amino acids. CDR3 amino acids: CASSHPPTANEKLFF. For the CDR3, the DNA is TGCGCCAGCAGCCATCCTCCCACGGCTAATGAAAAACTGTTTTTT.

In this sample, this clone turned up a few times. The chain employs TRBV16 and TRBJ1-5; possible D gene TRBD1, 6 bases. CDR3 length equals 14 residues. V lost 0 bases and J 7 bases, leaving 10 bases between the germline ends. The germline V gene encodes CDR1 KGHSY and CDR2 FQNENV. CDR3 DNA: TGTGCCAGCAGCCAATCGGGGGGCGGGCAGCCCCAGCATTTT. Its protein is CASSQSGGGQPQHF.

This clone came up once. V gene TRBV18 combines with J gene TRBJ1-3; unclear D gene. The CDR3 sequence is 14 residues long. Trimming took off 5 bases at V and 0 bases at J, with 8 bases between the two ends. The germline gives CDR1 KGHSH, CDR2 LQKENI. CDR3 sequence reads: CASSSSDSGNTIYF. The CDR3 bases are TGTGCCAGCTCATCTTCCGACTCTGGAAACACCATATATTTT.

This clone was counted a single time. This may be a read error: a much more frequent sequence differs by one nucleotide. V is TRBV6-6 and J is TRBJ2-7; D is unclear. The CDR3 spans 12 residues. Deletions cut 6 bases from V and 0 bases from J, with 6 bases between. Germline CDR1 and CDR2: MNHNY and SVGAGI (reference sequence). CDR3 coding DNA: TGTGCCAGCAGCCTCAGCTCCTACGAGCAGTACTTC. Protein product: CASSLSSYEQYF.

As for this clone: This same CDR3 is encoded by further DNA sequences in the sample. This chain connects TRBV19 to TRBJ1-5, with no clear D. Trimming took off 3 bases at V and 0 bases at J, with 9 bases between the two ends. The CDR3 contains 15 residues. Germline-derived CDR1 and CDR2 are LNHDA and SQIVND (reference sequence). The CDR3 sequence: CASSIGLYSNQPQHF. CDR3 coding DNA: TGTGCCAGTAGTATCGGGCTATATAGCAATCAGCCCCAGCATTTT.

V is TRBV14 and J is TRBJ1-6; D perhaps matches TRBD1 (6 bases). The CDR3 extends over 13 amino acids. Trimming shortened V by 4 bases and J by 14 bases, and 15 bases separated the two germline ends. The germline gives CDR1 SGHDN, CDR2 FVKESK. The CDR3 is CASSPKGGLSLHF. For the CDR3, the DNA is TGTGCCAGCAGCCCTAAGGGGGGTCTATCCCTCCACTTT.

The J gene is TRBJ2-3, the V gene TRBV19; perhaps D is TRBD1 or TRBD2 (6 bases each). Per germline, CDR1 LNHDA and CDR2 SQIVND (reference sequence). Trimming cost V 9 bases and J 1 base, with 20 bases left between them. The CDR3 extends over 16 amino acids. In DNA, the CDR3 is TGTGCCAGCCGACCGAAGGGGGGCGGTGGCACAGATACGCAGTATTTT. It translates to CASRPKGGGGTDTQYF. Full variable domain (outside the CDR3, taken from reference TRBV19 and TRBJ2-3): DGGITQSPKYLFRKEGQNVTLSCEQNLNHDAMYWYRQDPGQGLRLIYYSQIVNDFQKGDIAEGYSVSREKKESFPLTVTSAQKNPTAFYLCASRPKGGGGTDTQYFGPGTRLTVL.

This chain joins TRBV7-8 and TRBJ2-5; D not resolved. Germline V gives CDR1 SGHVS, CDR2 FQNEAQ. The length of the CDR3 is 13 residues. V lost 2 bases to trimming and J lost 3 bases, with 7 bases between them. The CDR3 loop is CASSLNGEETQYF. For the CDR3, the DNA is TGTGCCAGCAGCTTAAATGGGGAAGAGACCCAGTACTTC.

This chain connects TRBV30 to TRBJ2-5, with TRBD2 matching 8 bases. V shed 2 bases, J shed 3 bases, and the junction held 11 bases outside the gene matches. Germline V gene data show CDR1 as GTSNPN and CDR2 as SVGIG (reference sequence). This CDR3 is built from 16 residues. As DNA, the CDR3 is TGTGCCTGGAGTCGCCTGACTAGCGTAAGAGAAGAGACCCAGTACTTC. Its protein product is CAWSRLTSVREETQYF.

This clone was seen once. The gene calls are TRBV10-3 and TRBJ2-3; D ambiguous. Germline values: CDR1 ENHRY, CDR2 SYGVKD. V lost 7 bases and J lost 3, with 8 bases in between. This CDR3 is built from 12 residues. CDR3 sequence: CAIKPSTDTQYF. CDR3 in DNA: TGTGCCATCAAACCGTCGACAGATACGCAGTATTTT.

V usage is TRBV29-1 and J usage is TRBJ1-1, with a tentative D call TRBD1 (5 bases). Germline CDR1 and CDR2: SQVTM and ANQGSEA. CDR3 length: 14 amino acids. The germline V and J ends were trimmed by 2 bases and 4 bases, with 14 bases remaining between them. CDR3 in amino acids: CSVEWAPGGTEAFF. DNA of the CDR3: TGCAGCGTTGAATGGGCCCCGGGGGGCACTGAAGCTTTCTTT.

The gene calls are TRBV5-1 and TRBJ2-1; D call uncertain. Germline CDR1 and CDR2: SGHRS and YFSETQ. Trimming pared 4 bases from V and 9 bases from J, leaving 17 bases between. This CDR3 comprises 14 residues. The CDR3 protein is CASSAGIIGSEQFF. CDR3 sequence (DNA): TGCGCCAGCAGCGCCGGTATAATAGGAAGTGAGCAGTTCTTC.

The chain carries TRBV5-1 and TRBJ2-1, with TRBD1 matching over 9 bases. This CDR3 region has 15 residues. Germline V gene sequence: CDR1 SGHRS, CDR2 YFSETQ. With 8 bases clipped from V and 7 bases from J, the junction kept 13 bases outside the gene matches. CDR3 region: CASMGGTGTVNEQFF. Here the CDR3 DNA reads TGCGCCAGTATGGGAGGGACAGGGACGGTAAATGAGCAGTTCTTC.

The chain couples TRBV28 to TRBJ1-5; D may be TRBD1 (6 bases). The ends were cut back, 3 bases at V and 3 bases at J, with 12 bases in the middle. The germline V gene encodes CDR1 MDHEN and CDR2 SYDVKM. The CDR3 sequence is 15 residues long. CDR3 bases: TGTGCCAGCAGTTTCACCGGGACAAACAATCAGCCCCAGCATTTT. Its protein is CASSFTGTNNQPQHF.

This chain uses TRBV20-1 with TRBJ2-1, with D unclear. The CDR3 covers 11 residues. CDR1 DFQATT and CDR2 SNEGSKA come from the germline V gene (reference sequence). Trimming took 6 bases from V and 9 from J, leaving 12 bases between them. CDR3 nucleotide sequence: TGCAGTGCCTACGATGTCCCTGAGCAGTTCTTC. Protein product: CSAYDVPEQFF.

This chain connects TRBV5-1 to TRBJ1-1, with D possibly being TRBD1 (6 bases). Germline-derived CDR1 and CDR2 are SGHRS and YFSETQ. The CDR3 covers 15 residues. The ends were cut back, 5 bases at V and 1 base at J, with 15 bases in the middle. The CDR3 reads CASSPRTAPNTEAFF. The CDR3 DNA sequence: TGCGCCAGCAGTCCTCGGACAGCTCCGAACACTGAAGCTTTCTTT.

The chain couples TRBV19 to TRBJ2-7; 11 bases are a match to TRBD1. The CDR3 is made up of 15 amino acids. Germline CDR1 reads LNHDA; CDR2 reads SQIVND (reference sequence). The V segment lost 4 bases and the J segment 4 bases; nucleotides outside the gene matches: 6. DNA for the CDR3: TGTGCCAGTAGTACTACCGGGACAGGGGGTTACGAGCAGTACTTC. This gives the protein CASSTTGTGGYEQYF.

The V and J genes are TRBV4-1 and TRBJ2-4, with D possibly being TRBD1 (5 bases). V dropped 1 base and J dropped 1 base, with 8 bases sitting between them. This CDR3 has 15 amino acids. Germline V lookup: CDR1 MGHRA, CDR2 YSYEKL. CDR3 region: CASSQVGHAKNIQYF. The CDR3 nucleotides read TGCGCCAGCAGCCAAGTAGGACACGCCAAAAACATTCAGTACTTC.

The chain links TRBV4-2 to TRBJ1-2, with TRBD1 matching over 10 bases. The V and J ends lost 7 bases and 8 bases, in that order; junction bases with no gene match: 19. CDR1 and CDR2 (germline): LGHNA, YNFKEQ. The CDR3 covers 17 residues. CDR3 nucleotides: TGTGCCAGCAACGTTCCCGGGACAGGGGCCTTAATTGGGGGCTACACCTTC. Translation gives CASNVPGTGALIGGYTF.